The source of this TCR beta chain is a study of lymphopenia after photon versus proton radiotherapy. Clones were read by immunoSEQ multiplex PCR, and TCRdb kept only the in-frame ones, dropping some. The sample lists tens of thousands of clones; approximately 88% were seen once. Points from the study as a whole: Relative stability marked proton patients; photon patients lost diversity and naive cells. Oligoclonal CD8+ Temra expansion after nadir drove photon patients' diversity drop.

Note on this clone: The antigen is unknown.

The V gene lost 5 bases and the J gene lost 6 bases, with 14 bases spanning the gap. The CDR3 is 13 residues long. Germline lookup yields CDR1 MNHEY and CDR2 SVGAGI. The chain links TRBV6-5 to TRBJ2-7; D uncertain. The starting material was peripheral blood, obtained from a patient treated with proton-based radiotherapy. The receptor was isolated from a man in his sixties with pancreatic cancer. The CDR3 DNA reads TGTGCCAGCAGTCCTGAGGTTATGCGCGAGCAGTACTTC. Its protein product is CASSPEVMREQYF.